This record covers a single TCR beta chain. Its antigen is currently not known. No base quality values were provided; no much bigger clone lies one nucleotide off. This sample was taken from a study of cytomegalovirus exposure and HLA in healthy donors (dated by TCRdb to 2017 to 2019). With regard to the full study: An earlier analysis of about 560 of the donors reported 276 Gb of sequence data and around 100 million unique TCR beta sequences obtained from about 200 million T cells. An early release covering roughly 640 HLA-typed donors comprised approximately 300 gigabases of sequencing data and approximately 80 million unique TCR sequences. Among the approximately 430 genotyped donors, around 79% belonged to the genetic ancestry cluster associated with self-reported Caucasian donors. The study aimed to test whether cataloging public T cell receptors could reveal signatures of past pathogen exposure. The T cell repertoires of under 700 subjects were profiled by immunosequencing and related to cytomegalovirus serostatus. Besides the first cohort of 500 to 700 subjects, a separate validation cohort made up of 120 different subjects was used. The study combined high-throughput TCR immunosequencing, statistical association of individual TCRs with disease status, and machine learning to predict cytomegalovirus infection status. In a later analysis, previously published TCR beta repertoires from 670 or so donors were re-analyzed and high-resolution HLA genotyping was added so that TCR occurrence patterns could be studied. Rather than drawing on any new phenotypic data, the later analysis identified candidate immune exposures from TCR beta sequences and the way those sequences occurred across donors. An earlier analysis of several hundred of the donors applied high-throughput TCR beta sequencing to assess whether each TCR beta V gene segment acted as functional or pseudogenic. Donor age, sex, ethnicity and CMV serostatus were compiled alongside the repertoire data. In a later genetic analysis, genome-wide SNP genotypes for about 55% of the roughly 700 donors were used, and that subset was treated as a discovery cohort. All discovery cohort repertoires had been generated using a single sequencing platform. Class I and class II HLA loci were covered by the typing at four-digit resolution. Typing coverage differed by locus: A, B, C, DRB1 and DQB1 were typed in roughly 629-630 donors, DQA1 in approximately 520, DPA1 in some 600, and DPB1 in 472. Roughly five DR-DQ haplotypes were handled as single units for association and clustering, since linkage in the cohort was strong. Across about 380 genotyped donors of the cohort, an average of about 220,000 unique TCR beta nucleotide sequences per donor were sequenced, and roughly 20% of those sequences were non-productive.

The germline V gene supplies CDR1 SGHAT and CDR2 FQNNGV. V drops 1 base and J drops 6 bases, leaving 18 bases in between. The CDR3 covers 16 residues, taking in both the cysteine and the phenylalanine. Just CDR3 DNA is preserved here, 48 bases in frame from base 1. In total, 600 or so healthy bone marrow donors made up the cohort. All cohort members were sampled while nominally healthy, although unrecorded immune exposures were likely present. The donor was CMV seronegative and belonged to the group of several hundred seronegative cohort members. A peripheral blood sample was collected from each donor, and TCR beta sequencing was performed on peripheral blood mononuclear cells. Genomic DNA extraction from the blood cell samples was performed with the Qiagen DNeasy Blood Extraction Kit. The library was generated by the immunoSEQ multiplex PCR assay. For the multiplex PCR, a mixture combining 60 forward primers for TCR Vbeta segments and 13 reverse primers for TCR Jbeta segments was used. A multiplex PCR assay on genomic DNA amplified the CDR3 region of rearranged TCR beta genes. On the Illumina HiSeq System, the amplified TCR beta libraries were sequenced as 87-base-pair reads. Concerning the study's data processing: Across the 670 or so repertoires, a later analysis counted some 81 million unique TCR beta chains, 8.5 million to 12 million of which were shared by at least two donors. Raw reads were error-corrected and collapsed into unique sequences with a nearest-neighbor algorithm that merged closely related sequences to remove PCR and sequencing errors. Alignment of CDR3 sequences to IMGT reference sequences was used to assign V, D and J gene segments. Each retained sequence needed at least a six-nucleotide match to both a V gene segment and a J gene segment. A rearrangement was called productive if the CDR3 had no stop codons and remained in frame with V and J, and every other rearrangement was called non-productive. Following IMGT convention, CDR3 was defined as the stretch from the second conserved V-encoded cysteine up to the conserved J-encoded phenylalanine. The earlier analysis of 587 of the donors excluded sequences that lacked an unambiguous match to a single V gene segment. In an earlier analysis of several hundred of the donors, V segments were called functional above 56.7% productive rearrangements and were called segregating when the between-donor standard deviation exceeded 5%. A statistical classification framework was built to diagnose cytomegalovirus status from the catalog of TCR beta chain sequences. In a later analysis, TCR nucleotide sequences were compared against IMGT/GENE-DB human TR gene sequences so that V and J genes could be assigned. The TCRdist pipeline was used in a later analysis to assign CDR3 sequences and most-parsimonious VDJ recombination scenarios. In a later analysis, every TCR beta chain was defined by the combination of its CDR3 amino acid sequence and its V-gene family, and reads without a unique V-gene family were dropped. To address suspected cross-contamination and a sequencing artifact, a later analysis removed roughly 640 highly shared, low-generation-probability nucleotide sequences. A later analysis calculated a clonal expansion index for each public chain from normalized within-repertoire ranks of inferred template counts. A later analysis computed generation probabilities with a VDJ recombination model fitted to out-of-frame rearrangements, and checked the results against IGoR. In a later analysis, TCR-TCR, TCR-HLA and TCR-CMV co-occurrence was scored with hypergeometric tests, and a repertoire-size bias correction was applied to TCR pairs. False discovery rates were estimated in a later analysis by permuting HLA or CMV assignments 20 times. In a later analysis, co-occurring TCRs were grouped with DBSCAN, and TCRdist sequence similarity was added when clustering was performed within HLA-allele-positive subsets. For co-occurrence clustering, repertoires with fewer than 30,000 or more than 120,000 public chains were excluded, along with roughly 5 repertoires with anomalous nucleotide sharing. In TCRdb, the immuneACCESS table is reduced to in-frame sequences with V and J assigned. These tables do not hold every clone; where another copy was compared, an unresolved V gene accounts for under half, and the others remain unexplained. The V and J calls and clone size come from that table; D and trimming were worked out from the DNA. The sample profile shows 80,000 to 130,000 clones; roughly 84% of them were found once. 1.2% of the sample rests with the top ten.

The full study reports these points: At a false discovery rate of 0.05, a later analysis linked approximately 18,000 TCR beta sequences to specific HLA alleles. While some public TCRs were present in many individuals, most TCR sequences turned up only very rarely across donors. The presence/absence analyses assumed that sequencing depth was roughly uniform across donors, and that assumption may not be true. In a later analysis, TCR association rates were found to vary across HLA loci, with the most associated TCRs seen for DRB1 alleles and the fewest for HLA-C alleles. An association between a missense DCLRE1C variant and V-gene and J-gene trimming of TCR beta chains was found in a later genetic analysis and replicated in an independent cohort. According to a later analysis, most CMV-associated TCR beta chains appeared to be HLA-restricted, and the HLA associations seemed to be driven largely by CMV exposure. A later analysis reported that several top co-occurrence clusters appeared linked to parvovirus B19, influenza, CMV and Epstein-Barr virus. Cytomegalovirus status was reported to be diagnosed by the classifier with high specificity and sensitivity in both the original and validation cohorts. Linkage disequilibrium might explain the correlated functional status among segregating V segments, but an unknown experimental factor could not be excluded. A group of highly shared sequence variants was considered likely to be a technical artifact of the sequencing pipeline. Compared with the 666-donor mean, donors in an Asian-associated ancestry cluster had fewer N-insertions in productive TCRs, according to a later genetic analysis. For the cohort, immune exposure information was limited to CMV serostatus. Three of the identified cytomegalovirus-associated TCR beta chains were confirmed in vitro to be specific for cytomegalovirus antigens. A further reported finding was that TCR beta sequences accurately predicted the HLA-A and HLA-B alleles for most subjects in the first cohort. A total of 150 or so TCR beta chains were listed by the study as associated with cytomegalovirus. A later analysis found that HLA-associated TCR beta chains were more clonally expanded and had lower generation probabilities than equally common non-associated chains. In an earlier analysis of 587 of the donors, most TCR beta V segments were observed in productive rearrangements about 87% or about 30% of the time, broadly matching IMGT annotations. Because some donors lacked HLA typing at each locus, the association tests relied only on the typed subset. Because counts were too low, 15 to 20 rarely observed V segments, including chromosome 9 orphons, were excluded from the earlier analysis of around 590 of the donors. The cohort was sequenced for TCR beta chains only, and without alpha or paired-chain data the features that could be detected were limited. It was suggested by the authors that the approach could potentially be generalized to other disease states and immunological phenotypes. Some IMGT-functional V segments, including TRBV6-2 and TRBV6-3, could not be told apart with the 87-base-pair reads, so those segments were excluded. When HLA alleles, especially DR and DQ, strongly co-occurred, attributing TCR associations to individual alleles was difficult.

The material sequenced was PBMCs. This TCR was sampled from a woman aged 18-29 years in good health and CMV-seronegative. This sequence uses TRBV11-2 and TRBJ2-5, and possibly TRBD2, on 6 matching bases. At the DNA level, the sequence is TGTGCCAGCAGCTTAGGTCTGTCGGGCGGGGTCAAGACCCAGTACTTC. Its amino acids are CASSLGLSGGVKTQYF. The full variable domain, completed from the reference TRBV11-2 and TRBJ2-5 proteins outside the CDR3, reads EAGVAQSPRYKIIEKRQSVAFWCNPISGHATLYWYQQILGQGPKLLIQFQNNGVVDDSQLPKDRFSAERLKGVDSTLKIQPAKLEDSAVYLCASSLGLSGGVKTQYFGPGTRLLVL.